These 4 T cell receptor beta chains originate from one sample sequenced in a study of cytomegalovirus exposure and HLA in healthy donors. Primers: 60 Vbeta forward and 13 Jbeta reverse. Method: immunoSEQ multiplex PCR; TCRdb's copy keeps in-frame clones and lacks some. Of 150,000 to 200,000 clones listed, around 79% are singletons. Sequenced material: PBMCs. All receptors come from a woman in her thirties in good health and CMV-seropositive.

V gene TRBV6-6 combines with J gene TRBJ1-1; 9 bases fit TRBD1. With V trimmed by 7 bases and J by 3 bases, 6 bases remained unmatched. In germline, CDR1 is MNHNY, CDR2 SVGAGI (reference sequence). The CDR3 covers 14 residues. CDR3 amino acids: CASIPGDRDTEAFF. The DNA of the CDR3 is TGTGCCAGCATCCCCGGGGACAGGGACACTGAAGCTTTCTTT.

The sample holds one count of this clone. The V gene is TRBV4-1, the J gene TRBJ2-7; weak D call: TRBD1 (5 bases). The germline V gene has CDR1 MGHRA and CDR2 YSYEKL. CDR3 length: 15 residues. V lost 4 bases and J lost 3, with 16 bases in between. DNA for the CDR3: TGCGCCAGCAGCCTAAGCCCAAGGGGAAACTACGAGCAGTACTTC. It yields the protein CASSLSPRGNYEQYF.

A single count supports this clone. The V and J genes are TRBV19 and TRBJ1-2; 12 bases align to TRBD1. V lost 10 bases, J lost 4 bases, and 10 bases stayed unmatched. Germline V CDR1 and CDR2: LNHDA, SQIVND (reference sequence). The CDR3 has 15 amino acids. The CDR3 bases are TGTGCCACCGCCAAGGGACAGGGGGCGGTCTATGGCTACACCTTC. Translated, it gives CATAKGQGAVYGYTF.

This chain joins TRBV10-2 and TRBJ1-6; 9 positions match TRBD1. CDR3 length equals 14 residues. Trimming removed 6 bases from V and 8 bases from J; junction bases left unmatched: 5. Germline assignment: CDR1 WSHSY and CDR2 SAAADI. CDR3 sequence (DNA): TGCGCCAGCAGAAACAGGGGGCGAGATTCACCCCTCCACTTT. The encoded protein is CASRNRGRDSPLHF.